The rows below give T cell receptor beta chains drawn from one sample of a study of T-cell memory formation after mild COVID-19. TCRdb itself ran the 5' RACE reads through MiXCR, one entry per CDR3 protein. The sample consists of approximately 500,000 distinct CDR3 sequences, around a quarter of them appearing once. The sample taken for sequencing was PBMCs or a T cell subset sorted from them (not recorded which). These receptors were collected from an adult woman who had mild COVID-19 (a few samples of this study predate the infection). Cell type and time point are not known. Both conserved end residues are part of each CDR3. Each record gives: CDR3 length, J gene, V gene, D gene, clone size, CDR3 protein. D genes are given only for firm matches. Clone size is given for some rows only: seen once, a few or many times, or a class if the clone is expanded.

length: 18; J: TRBJ2-1; V: TRBV11-2; D: TRBD2; size: -; CDR3: CASSLEGAGIAGYNEQFF
length: 13; J: TRBJ1-2; V: TRBV12-3/TRBV12-4; D: -; size: -; CDR3: CASSLGVQGNYTF
length: 13; J: TRBJ2-1; V: TRBV4-2; D: -; size: few; CDR3: CASRRTPLNEQFF
length: 14; J: TRBJ2-5; V: TRBV10-3; D: -; size: few; CDR3: CAISRDSGVETQYF
length: 15; J: TRBJ2-5; V: TRBV5-4; D: TRBD1; size: -; CDR3: CASSPGQGGSETQYF
length: 15; J: TRBJ1-4; V: TRBV20-1; D: TRBD1; size: -; CDR3: CSARETGGVLEKLFF
length: 14; J: TRBJ1-6; V: TRBV12-3/TRBV12-4; D: TRBD1; size: -; CDR3: CASSAGQANSPLHF
length: 13; J: TRBJ2-7; V: TRBV30; D: -; size: -; CDR3: CAWSWDGPYEQYF
length: 17; J: TRBJ2-1; V: TRBV4-1; D: -; size: few; CDR3: CASSHPEGGNSYNEQFF
length: 17; J: TRBJ2-5; V: TRBV9; D: -; size: -; CDR3: CASSPPGGTAYQETQYF
length: 15; J: TRBJ1-2; V: TRBV6-6; D: -; size: few; CDR3: CASSPDSGSYYGYTF
length: 11; J: TRBJ2-7; V: TRBV12-3/TRBV12-4; D: -; size: -; CDR3: CASSLDVEQYF
length: 16; J: TRBJ2-3; V: TRBV5-1; D: -; size: few; CDR3: CASSLVGSLSTDTQYF
length: 15; J: TRBJ1-1; V: TRBV11-2; D: -; size: -; CDR3: CASSPRKTMNTEAFF
length: 14; J: TRBJ2-1; V: TRBV27; D: -; size: -; CDR3: CASSWEGAYNEQFF
length: 15; J: TRBJ2-1; V: TRBV27; D: -; size: few; CDR3: CASSPPLAGYNEQFF
length: 13; J: TRBJ1-4; V: TRBV12-3/TRBV12-4; D: -; size: few; CDR3: CASSFYRREKLFF
length: 14; J: TRBJ2-7; V: TRBV27; D: -; size: few; CDR3: CASSGRQQTYEQYF
length: 13; J: TRBJ2-1; V: TRBV24-1; D: TRBD2; size: few; CDR3: CATGAGGYNEQFF
length: 17; J: TRBJ2-1; V: TRBV10-3; D: -; size: -; CDR3: CAISASDGRLSYNEQFF
length: 17; J: TRBJ1-2; V: TRBV12-3/TRBV12-4; D: TRBD1; size: -; CDR3: CASSVPGTGGRNYGYTF
length: 13; J: TRBJ1-1; V: TRBV24-1; D: -; size: -; CDR3: CATSAGYDTEAFF
length: 14; J: TRBJ2-2; V: TRBV12-3/TRBV12-4; D: -; size: few; CDR3: CASSSGTSTGELFF
length: 15; J: TRBJ2-1; V: TRBV20-1; D: -; size: few; CDR3: CSAHSSGVSYNEQFF